This T cell receptor beta chain was recovered during a study of spatial heterogeneity in lung cancer. At the level of the study: Sequence detection consistently recorded a greater number of beta-chain than alpha-chain sequences.

Worth noting for this clonotype: Its antigen is as yet unknown.

Every molecule of TCR cDNA had its own unique molecular identifier. TCRdb reprocessed the 5' RACE reads with MiXCR, giving one entry per CDR3 protein. The data contain about 39,000 distinct CDR3 sequences, approximately 6.3% of them singletons. V was cut by 0 bases and J by 8 bases, with 12 bases left in between. Looked up from germline, CDR1 is SGHRS and CDR2 is YFSETQ. The CDR3 totals 14 residues. As to time point: sample taken at primary tumor resection. Whole RNA obtained from tumor, nontumor lung or frozen PBMC underwent sequencing without sorting. A total of approximately 77 untreated early-stage non-small cell lung cancer patients served as donors. Study outcomes and limitations: Follow-up blood showed ubiquitous expanded tumor TCRs less than blood at resection did.

The chain uses TRBV5-1 and TRBJ2-4, with a weak D call TRBD2 (7 bases). This sequence originates from a male donor with early-stage non-small cell lung cancer. The specimen was PBMCs, collected at surgery. The CDR3 DNA follows: TGCGCCAGCAGCTTGGAACAGGGAGGGGACATTCAGTACTTC. Its protein is CASSLEQGGDIQYF.